This TCR beta chain was sequenced for a study of cytomegalovirus exposure and HLA in healthy donors. The PCR had 60 Vbeta and 13 Jbeta primers. Clones were sequenced by immunoSEQ multiplex PCR, and TCRdb holds only the in-frame ones, with some missing. The sample lists around 67,000 clones, roughly 74% occurring once. This clone is a singleton in its sample. Trimming removed 7 bases from V and 5 bases from J; junction bases left unmatched: 10. Germline-derived CDR1 and CDR2 are SEHNR and FQNEAQ (reference sequence). The CDR3 is made up of 15 amino acids. The receptor's source is a man aged 18 to 29 in good health and CMV-seropositive. The J gene is TRBJ2-1, the V gene TRBV7-9, with 8 bases that match TRBD2. Sample: PBMCs. CDR3 DNA: TGTGCCAGCACCTTTAGCGGGGAGGAGGACAATGAGCAGTTCTTC. It translates to CASTFSGEEDNEQFF.